The clone carrying this T cell receptor beta chain was seen a few times. TCRdb's copy holds only in-frame clones and misses some; the assay was immunoSEQ multiplex PCR. The data show about 470,000 clones, around 79% seen once. Germline assignment: CDR1 LNHNV and CDR2 YYDKDF (reference sequence). V dropped 3 bases and J dropped 4; count of bases not matched to a gene: 7. The CDR3 is made up of 16 amino acids. This sample is part of a study of shared clonotypes between healthy human individuals. Sequencing used PBMCs. The chain uses TRBV15 and TRBJ2-7, with 12 nucleotides matching TRBD2. The clonotype originates from a woman between 40 and 55 years old in good health. Some clones in this sample may be carry-over from other donors' samples. CDR3 in DNA: TGTGCCACCAGCAGTTTCTCGACTAGCGGGAGTTACGAGCAGTACTTC. It yields the protein CATSSFSTSGSYEQYF.